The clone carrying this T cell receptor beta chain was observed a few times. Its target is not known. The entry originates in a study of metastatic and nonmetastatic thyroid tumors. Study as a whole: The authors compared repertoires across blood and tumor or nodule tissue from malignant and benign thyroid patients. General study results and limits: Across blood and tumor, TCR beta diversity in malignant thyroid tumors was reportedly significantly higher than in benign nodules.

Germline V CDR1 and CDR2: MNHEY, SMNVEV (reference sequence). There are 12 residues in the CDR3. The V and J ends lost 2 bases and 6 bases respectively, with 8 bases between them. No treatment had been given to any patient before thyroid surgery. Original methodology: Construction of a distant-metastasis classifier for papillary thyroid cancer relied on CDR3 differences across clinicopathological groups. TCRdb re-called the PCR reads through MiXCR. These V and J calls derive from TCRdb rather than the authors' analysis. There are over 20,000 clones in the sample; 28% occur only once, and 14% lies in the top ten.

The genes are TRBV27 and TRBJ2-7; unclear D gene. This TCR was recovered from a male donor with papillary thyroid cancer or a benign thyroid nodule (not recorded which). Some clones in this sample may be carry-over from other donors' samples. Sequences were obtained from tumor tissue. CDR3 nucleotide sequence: TGTGCCAGCAGTTTAATCGGCCGCGAGCAGTACTTC. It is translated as CASSLIGREQYF.